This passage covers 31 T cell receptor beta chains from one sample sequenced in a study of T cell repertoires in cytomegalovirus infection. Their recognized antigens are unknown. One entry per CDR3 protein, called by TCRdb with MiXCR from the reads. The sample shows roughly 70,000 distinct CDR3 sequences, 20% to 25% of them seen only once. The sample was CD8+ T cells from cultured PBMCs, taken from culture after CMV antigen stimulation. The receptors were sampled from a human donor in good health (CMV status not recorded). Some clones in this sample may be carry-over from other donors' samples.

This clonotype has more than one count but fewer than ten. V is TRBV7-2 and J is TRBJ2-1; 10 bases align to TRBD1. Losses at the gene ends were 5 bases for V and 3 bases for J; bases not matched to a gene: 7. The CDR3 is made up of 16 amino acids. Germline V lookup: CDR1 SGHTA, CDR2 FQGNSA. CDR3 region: CASSGSGQGYYNEQFF. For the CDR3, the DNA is TGTGCCAGCAGCGGGTCGGGACAGGGGTACTACAATGAGCAGTTCTTC.

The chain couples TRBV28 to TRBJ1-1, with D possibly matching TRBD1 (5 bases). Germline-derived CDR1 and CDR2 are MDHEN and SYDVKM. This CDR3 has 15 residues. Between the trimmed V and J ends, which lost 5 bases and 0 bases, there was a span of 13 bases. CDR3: CASSLYPGLNTEAFF. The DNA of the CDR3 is TGTGCCAGCAGTCTTTATCCAGGGTTGAACACTGAAGCTTTCTTT. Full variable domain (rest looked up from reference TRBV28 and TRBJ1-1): DVKVTQSSRYLVKRTGEKVFLECVQDMDHENMFWYRQDPGLGLRLIYFSYDVKMKEKGDIPEGYSVSREKKERFSLILESASTNQTSMYLCASSLYPGLNTEAFFGQGTRLTVV.

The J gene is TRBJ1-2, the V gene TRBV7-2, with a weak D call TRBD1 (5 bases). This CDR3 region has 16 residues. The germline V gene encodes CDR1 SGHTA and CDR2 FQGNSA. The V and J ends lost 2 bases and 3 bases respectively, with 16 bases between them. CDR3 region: CASSLFGRDGYYGYTF. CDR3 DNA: TGTGCCAGCAGCTTATTTGGTAGGGACGGCTACTATGGCTACACCTTC.

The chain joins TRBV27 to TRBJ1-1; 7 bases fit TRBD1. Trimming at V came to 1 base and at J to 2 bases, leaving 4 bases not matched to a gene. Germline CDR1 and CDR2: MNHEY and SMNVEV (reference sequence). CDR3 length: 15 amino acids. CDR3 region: CASSLFRGSNTEAFF. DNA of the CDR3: TGTGCCAGCAGTTTATTCAGGGGGAGTAACACTGAAGCTTTCTTT.

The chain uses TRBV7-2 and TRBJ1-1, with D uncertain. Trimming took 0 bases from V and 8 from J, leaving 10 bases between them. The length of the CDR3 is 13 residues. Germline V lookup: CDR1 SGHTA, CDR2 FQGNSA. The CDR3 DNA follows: TGTGCCAGCAGCTTAGCGAATGGCAGAGAAGCTTTCTTT. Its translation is CASSLANGREAFF.

CDR3 region: CASSSRGSGANVLTF. The CDR3 DNA sequence: TGTGCCAGCAGCTCCAGGGGTTCTGGGGCCAACGTCCTGACTTTC. The rearrangement links TRBV6-5 to TRBJ2-6; D is perhaps TRBD1 (6 bases). This CDR3 is 15 amino acids long. V was trimmed by 6 bases and J by 1 base, leaving 10 bases between them. Germline CDR1 MNHEY, CDR2 SVGAGI.

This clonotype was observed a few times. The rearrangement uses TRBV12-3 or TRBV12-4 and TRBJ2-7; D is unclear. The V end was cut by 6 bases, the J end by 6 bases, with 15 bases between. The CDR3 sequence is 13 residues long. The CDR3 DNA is TGTGCCAGCAGCCCAGGTGCCTCGGGCGAGCAGTACTTC. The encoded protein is CASSPGASGEQYF.

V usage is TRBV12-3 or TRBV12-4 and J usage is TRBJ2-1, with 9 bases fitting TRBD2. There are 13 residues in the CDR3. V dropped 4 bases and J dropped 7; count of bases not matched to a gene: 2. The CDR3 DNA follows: TGTGCCAGCAGTTGGACTAGCGAGAATGAGCAGTTCTTC. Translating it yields CASSWTSENEQFF.

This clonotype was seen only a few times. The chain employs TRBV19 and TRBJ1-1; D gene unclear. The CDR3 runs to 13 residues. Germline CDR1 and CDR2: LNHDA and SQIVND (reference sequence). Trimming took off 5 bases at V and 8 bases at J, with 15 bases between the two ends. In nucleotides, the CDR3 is TGTGCCAGTAGTCTTACTTCGGCGTCAGAAGCTTTCTTT. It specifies CASSLTSASEAFF. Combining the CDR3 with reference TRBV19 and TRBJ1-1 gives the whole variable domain DGGITQSPKYLFRKEGQNVTLSCEQNLNHDAMYWYRQDPGQGLRLIYYSQIVNDFQKGDIAEGYSVSREKKESFPLTVTSAQKNPTAFYLCASSLTSASEAFFGQGTRLTVV.

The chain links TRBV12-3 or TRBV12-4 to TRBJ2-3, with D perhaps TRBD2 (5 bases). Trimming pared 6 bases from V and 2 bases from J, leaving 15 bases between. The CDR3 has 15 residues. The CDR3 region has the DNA TGTGCCAGCAGCCCTCTAGCCGGGGTCACAGATACGCAGTATTTT. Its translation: CASSPLAGVTDTQYF.

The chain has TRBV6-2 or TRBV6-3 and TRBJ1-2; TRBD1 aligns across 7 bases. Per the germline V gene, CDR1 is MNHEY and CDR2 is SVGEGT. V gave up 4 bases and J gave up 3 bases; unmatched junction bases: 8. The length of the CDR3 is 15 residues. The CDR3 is CASSSVTGPDYGYTF. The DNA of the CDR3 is TGTGCCAGCAGTTCTGTGACAGGGCCGGACTATGGCTACACCTTC.

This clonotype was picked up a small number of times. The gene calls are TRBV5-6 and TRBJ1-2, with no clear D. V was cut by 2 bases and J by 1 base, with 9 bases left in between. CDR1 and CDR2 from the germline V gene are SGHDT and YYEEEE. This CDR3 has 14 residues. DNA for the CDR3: TGTGCCAGCAGCTTCCAAGACGGTAACTATGGCTACACCTTC. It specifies CASSFQDGNYGYTF.

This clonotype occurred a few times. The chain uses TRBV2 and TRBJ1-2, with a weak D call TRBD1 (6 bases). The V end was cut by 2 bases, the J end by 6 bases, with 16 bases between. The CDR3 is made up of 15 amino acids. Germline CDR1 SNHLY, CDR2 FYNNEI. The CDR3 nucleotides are TGTGCCAGCAGTGAATCGTTAGGGGGGTCCGATGGCTACACCTTC. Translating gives CASSESLGGSDGYTF.

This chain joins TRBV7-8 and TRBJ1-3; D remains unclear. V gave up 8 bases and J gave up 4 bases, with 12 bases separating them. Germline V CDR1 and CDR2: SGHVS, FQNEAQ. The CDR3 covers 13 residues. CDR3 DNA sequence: TGTGCCAGCTTGTCGGAAACAGGAAACACCATATATTTT. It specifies CASLSETGNTIYF.

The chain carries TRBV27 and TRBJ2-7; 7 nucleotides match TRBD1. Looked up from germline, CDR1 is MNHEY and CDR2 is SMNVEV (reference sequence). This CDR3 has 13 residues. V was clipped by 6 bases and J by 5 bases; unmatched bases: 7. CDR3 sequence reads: CASSLDRVHEQYF. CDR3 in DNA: TGTGCCAGCAGCCTTGACAGGGTACACGAGCAGTACTTC.

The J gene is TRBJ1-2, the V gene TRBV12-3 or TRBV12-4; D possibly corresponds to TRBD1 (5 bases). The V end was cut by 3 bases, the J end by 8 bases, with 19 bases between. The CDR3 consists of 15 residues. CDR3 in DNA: TGTGCCAGCAGTTTCCCTCCGGGACGGAGAGAAGGCTACACCTTC. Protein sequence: CASSFPPGRREGYTF.

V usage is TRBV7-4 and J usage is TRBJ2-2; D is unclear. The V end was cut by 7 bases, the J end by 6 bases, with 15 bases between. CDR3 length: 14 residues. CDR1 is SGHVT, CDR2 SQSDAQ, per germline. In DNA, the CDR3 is TGTGCCAGCAAATTAGATGAGTCCTCCGGGGAGCTGTTTTTT. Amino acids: CASKLDESSGELFF.

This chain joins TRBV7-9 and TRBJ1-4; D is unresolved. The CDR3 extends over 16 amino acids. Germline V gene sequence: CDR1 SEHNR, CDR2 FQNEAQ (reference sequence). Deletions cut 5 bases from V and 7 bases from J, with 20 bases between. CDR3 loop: CASSPPSSAEGEKLFF. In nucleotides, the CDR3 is TGTGCCAGCAGCCCTCCGTCGTCCGCAGAGGGTGAAAAACTGTTTTTT.

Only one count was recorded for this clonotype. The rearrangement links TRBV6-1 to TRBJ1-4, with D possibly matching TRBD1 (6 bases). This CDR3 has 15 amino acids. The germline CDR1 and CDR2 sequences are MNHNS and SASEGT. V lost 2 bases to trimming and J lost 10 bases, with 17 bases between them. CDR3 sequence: CASSETSGQKRKLFF. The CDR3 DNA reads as TGTGCCAGCAGTGAAACAAGTGGACAGAAGAGAAAACTGTTTTTT.

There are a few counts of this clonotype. CDR3: CASSLAGDRGQDGELFF. CDR3 DNA sequence: TGTGCCAGCAGCTTAGCGGGAGACAGGGGGCAAGACGGGGAGCTGTTTTTT. The chain carries TRBV7-4 and TRBJ2-2; the match to TRBD1 covers 10 bases. This CDR3 region has 17 residues. Germline V CDR1 and CDR2: SGHVT, SQSDAQ. Unmatched junction bases numbered 8, after V lost 0 bases and J lost 7 bases.

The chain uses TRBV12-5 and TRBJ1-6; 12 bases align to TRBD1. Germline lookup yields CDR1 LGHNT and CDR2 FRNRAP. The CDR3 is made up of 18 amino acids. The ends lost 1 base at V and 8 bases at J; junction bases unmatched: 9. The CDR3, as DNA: TGTGCTAGTGGTTTGGGACCTGGGACAGGGGGCACGGATTCACCCCTCCACTTT. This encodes CASGLGPGTGGTDSPLHF.

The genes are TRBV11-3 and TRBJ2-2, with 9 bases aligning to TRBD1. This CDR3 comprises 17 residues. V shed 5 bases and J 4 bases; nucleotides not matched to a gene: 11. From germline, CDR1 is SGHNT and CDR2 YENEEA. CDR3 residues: CASSQNPKTGGTGELFF. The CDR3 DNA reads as TGTGCCAGCAGCCAAAACCCCAAGACAGGGGGCACCGGGGAGCTGTTTTTT.

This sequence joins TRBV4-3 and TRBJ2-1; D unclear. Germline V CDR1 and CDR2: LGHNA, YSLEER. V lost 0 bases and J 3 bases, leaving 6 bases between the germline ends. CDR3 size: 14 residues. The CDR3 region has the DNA TGCGCCAGCAGCCAAGATAACGTCTACAATGAGCAGTTCTTC. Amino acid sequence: CASSQDNVYNEQFF.

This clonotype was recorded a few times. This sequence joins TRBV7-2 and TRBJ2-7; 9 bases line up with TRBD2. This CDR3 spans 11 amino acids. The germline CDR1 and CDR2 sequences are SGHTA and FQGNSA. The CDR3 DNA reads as TGTGCTATCCTAGCGGGGATCGAGCAGTACTTC. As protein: CAILAGIEQYF.

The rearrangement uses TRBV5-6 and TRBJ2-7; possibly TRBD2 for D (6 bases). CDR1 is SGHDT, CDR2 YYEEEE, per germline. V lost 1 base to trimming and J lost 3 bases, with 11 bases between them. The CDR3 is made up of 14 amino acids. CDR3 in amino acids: CASSLPGLYYEQYF. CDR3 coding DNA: TGTGCCAGCAGCTTGCCGGGACTTTACTACGAGCAGTACTTC.

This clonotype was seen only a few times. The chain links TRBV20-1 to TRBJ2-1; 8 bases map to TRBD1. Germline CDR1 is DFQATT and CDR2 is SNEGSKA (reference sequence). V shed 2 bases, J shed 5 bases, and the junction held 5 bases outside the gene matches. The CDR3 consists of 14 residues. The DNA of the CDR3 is TGCAGTGCTAGACTTCCACAGGGGGACAATGAGCAGTTCTTC. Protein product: CSARLPQGDNEQFF.

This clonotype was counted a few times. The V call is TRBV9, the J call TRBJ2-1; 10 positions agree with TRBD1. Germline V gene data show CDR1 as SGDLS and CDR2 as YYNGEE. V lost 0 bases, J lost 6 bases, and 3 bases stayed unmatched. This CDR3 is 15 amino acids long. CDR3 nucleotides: TGTGCCAGCAGCGTAGGGGGGACAGGGGCCAATGAGCAGTTCTTC. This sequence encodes CASSVGGTGANEQFF.

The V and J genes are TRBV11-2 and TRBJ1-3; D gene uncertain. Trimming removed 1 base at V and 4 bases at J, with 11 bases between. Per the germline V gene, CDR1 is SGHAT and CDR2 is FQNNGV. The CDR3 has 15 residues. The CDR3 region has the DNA TGTGCCAGCAGCTTAGTCGCCTTGGTCGGAAACACCATATATTTT. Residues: CASSLVALVGNTIYF. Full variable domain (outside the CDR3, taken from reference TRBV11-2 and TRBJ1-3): EAGVAQSPRYKIIEKRQSVAFWCNPISGHATLYWYQQILGQGPKLLIQFQNNGVVDDSQLPKDRFSAERLKGVDSTLKIQPAKLEDSAVYLCASSLVALVGNTIYFGEGSWLTVV.

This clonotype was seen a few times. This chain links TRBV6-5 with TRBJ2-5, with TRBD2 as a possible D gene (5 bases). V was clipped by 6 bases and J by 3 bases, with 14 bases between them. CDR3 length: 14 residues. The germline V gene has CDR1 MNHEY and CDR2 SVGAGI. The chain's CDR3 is CASRTTGLEETQYF. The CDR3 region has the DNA TGTGCCAGCAGAACTACCGGACTGGAAGAGACCCAGTACTTC.

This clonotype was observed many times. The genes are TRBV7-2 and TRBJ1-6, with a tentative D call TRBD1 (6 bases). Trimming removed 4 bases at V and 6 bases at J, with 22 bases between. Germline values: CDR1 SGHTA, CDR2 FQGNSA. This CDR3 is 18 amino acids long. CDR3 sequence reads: CASSSAGGGSGGNSPLHF. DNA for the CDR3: TGTGCCAGCAGCTCCGCCGGGGGGGGCTCGGGTGGTAATTCACCCCTCCACTTT. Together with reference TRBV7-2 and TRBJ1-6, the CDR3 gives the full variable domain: GAGVSQSPSNKVTEKGKDVELRCDPISGHTALYWYRQSLGQGLEFLIYFQGNSAPDKSGLPSDRFSAERTGGSVSTLTIQRTQQEDSAVYLCASSSAGGGSGGNSPLHFGNGTRLTVT.

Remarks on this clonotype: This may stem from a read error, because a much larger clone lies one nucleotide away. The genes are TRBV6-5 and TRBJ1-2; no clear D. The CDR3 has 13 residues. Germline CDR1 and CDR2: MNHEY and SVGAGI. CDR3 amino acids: CASSYEEGSGYAF. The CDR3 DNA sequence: TGTGCCAGCAGTTACGAGGAGGGCAGCGGCTACGCCTTC.